The clone carrying this TCR beta chain occurred once. The antigen is unknown. Repertoires were sampled repeatedly during chemoradiotherapy. The sample comes from a study of chemoradiotherapy in HPV16-positive cancers. Study background: Two HPV16-positive patients' cells yielded candidate HPV-specific clones and common motifs.

Broader study findings: For HPV16-positive patients, expanding HPV-responsive T cells associated with longer recurrence-free survival. Non-HPV-specific T cells did not expand in tumors during treatment, whereas candidate HPV-specific clones and E7-related motifs did.

The V end was cut by 0 bases, the J end by 6 bases, with 3 bases between. The CDR3 totals 12 residues. Germline V gives CDR1 MNHEY, CDR2 SVGAGI. TCRdb's table, derived via immunoSEQ multiplex PCR, lists solely in-frame clones and lacks some. Among about 12,000 clones listed, around 89% were seen once. The sequence was obtained from a human donor with HPV-associated anogenital cancer. J is TRBJ1-5 and V is TRBV6-5; no reliable D call. This sample was gathered from a patient who underwent chemoradiotherapy. The CDR3 reads CASSYSGQPQHF. The DNA of the CDR3 is TGTGCCAGCAGTTACTCCGGTCAGCCCCAGCATTTT.